The 29 T cell receptor beta chains reported below all come from one sample, sequenced in a study of blood T cell repertoires in COVID-19. The protocol was immunoSEQ multiplex PCR, while the TCRdb copy is restricted to in-frame clones and leaves out a portion. The sample holds roughly 220,000 clones, 80% to 85% seen once. The material sequenced was peripheral blood. These receptors all come from an older woman with acute or convalescent COVID-19.

This sequence joins TRBV5-5 and TRBJ2-3, with 12 bases identical to TRBD2. Germline lookup yields CDR1 SGHKS and CDR2 YYEKEE (reference sequence). V trimming: 3 bases; J trimming: 5 bases; junction bases outside the gene matches: 4. The CDR3 is 15 residues long. CDR3 sequence: CASSWTSGALDTQYF. The DNA of the CDR3 is TGTGCCAGCAGCTGGACTAGCGGGGCTCTAGATACGCAGTATTTT.

J is TRBJ1-2 and V is TRBV9; TRBD1 might be the D (5 bases). CDR1 is SGDLS and CDR2 is YYNGEE in the germline V gene. V was pared by 3 bases and J by 5 bases, with 14 bases between. The CDR3 is 14 amino acids. The CDR3 DNA is TGTGCCAGCAGCGCCCAGGACACGCTGTATGGCTACACCTTC. This encodes CASSAQDTLYGYTF.

The chain combines TRBV9 with TRBJ2-1; the D is unclear. V lost 0 bases and J lost 0, with 10 bases in between. The CDR3 runs 16 residues. Germline loops: CDR1 SGDLS, CDR2 YYNGEE. The CDR3 is CASSVGVFSSYNEQFF. For the CDR3, the DNA is TGTGCCAGCAGCGTAGGTGTCTTTAGCTCCTACAATGAGCAGTTCTTC.

The rearrangement joins TRBV7-9 to TRBJ1-2; D is perhaps TRBD1 (5 bases). Looked up from germline, CDR1 is SEHNR and CDR2 is FQNEAQ (reference sequence). V lost 5 bases and J 4 bases, leaving 14 bases between the germline ends. CDR3 size: 14 residues. CDR3 protein: CASSRQSIPYGYTF. The CDR3 bases are TGTGCCAGCAGCCGACAGTCGATCCCCTATGGCTACACCTTC. The full variable domain, completed using reference TRBV7-9 and TRBJ1-2, is DTGVSQNPRHKITKRGQNVTFRCDPISEHNRLYWYRQTLGQGPEFLTYFQNEAQLEKSRLLSDRFSAERPKGSFSTLEIQRTEQGDSAMYLCASSRQSIPYGYTFGSGTRLTVV.

This clone was observed a single time. The chain joins TRBV29-1 to TRBJ2-1, with 10 bases fitting TRBD2. V gave up 3 bases and J gave up 15 bases; unmatched junction bases: 8. The CDR3 spans 12 residues. Germline V gene data show CDR1 as SQVTM and CDR2 as ANQGSEA. The CDR3, as DNA: TGCAGCGTTGACCCCAAGCGGGGGGGGCCGTTCTTC. Translated: CSVDPKRGGPFF.

This sequence joins TRBV5-1 and TRBJ1-1, with D hard to call. V was shortened by 5 bases and J by 1 base, with 9 bases between the two germline ends. Germline CDR1 is SGHRS and CDR2 is YFSETQ. CDR3 length: 13 amino acids. The CDR3 loop is CASSSPPNTEAFF. CDR3 nucleotides: TGCGCCAGCAGTAGCCCTCCGAACACTGAAGCTTTCTTT.

The chain combines TRBV19 with TRBJ1-4, with D uncertain. Trimming left V 9 bases short and J 10 bases short, with 18 bases between. The CDR3 length is 13 residues. Germline CDR1 and CDR2: LNHDA and SQIVND (reference sequence). This CDR3 reads CASSPITVGKLFF. CDR3 DNA sequence: TGTGCCAGCTCCCCTATAACAGTGGGAAAACTGTTTTTT.

This chain's CDR3 is CASRQTRDRDEKLFF. The CDR3 DNA sequence: TGTGCCAGCAGGCAAACCCGGGACAGGGACGAAAAACTGTTTTTT. The chain has TRBV6-5 and TRBJ1-4; 9 bases map to TRBD1. J gave up 8 bases and V 6 bases, and 10 bases lay outside the gene matches. CDR1 MNHEY and CDR2 SVGAGI come from the germline V gene. CDR3 length: 15 amino acids.

This chain connects TRBV6-5 to TRBJ1-1; 7 nucleotides agree with TRBD1. The V and J ends lost 2 bases and 0 bases, in that order; junction bases with no gene match: 3. The germline gives CDR1 MNHEY, CDR2 SVGAGI. The length of the CDR3 is 15 residues. CDR3 region: CASSYRGQMNTEAFF. The CDR3, as DNA: TGTGCCAGCAGTTACAGGGGACAGATGAACACTGAAGCTTTCTTT.

The rearrangement links TRBV24-1 to TRBJ2-3; maybe TRBD2 (5 bases). The length of the CDR3 is 14 residues. Trimming shortened V by 2 bases and J by 2 bases, and 7 bases separated the two germline ends. Germline lookup yields CDR1 KGHDR and CDR2 SFDVKD. The DNA for the CDR3 is TGTGCCACCAGTGATTCTAGCTTCACAGATACGCAGTATTTT. Translated, it gives CATSDSSFTDTQYF.

The gene calls are TRBV5-1 and TRBJ1-4; D may be TRBD1 (6 bases). Trimming took off 0 bases at V and 6 bases at J, with 9 bases between the two ends. The CDR3 extends over 14 amino acids. Germline lookup yields CDR1 SGHRS and CDR2 YFSETQ. CDR3 amino acids: CASSLGQADEKLFF. The CDR3 DNA sequence: TGCGCCAGCAGCTTGGGACAGGCCGATGAAAAACTGTTTTTT.

In this sample, this clone turned up once. The genes are TRBV7-9 and TRBJ2-1, with unresolved D. Germline-derived CDR1 and CDR2 are SEHNR and FQNEAQ (reference sequence). This CDR3 comprises 13 residues. The V end lost 7 bases, the J end lost 6 bases, and 13 bases lay between the germline ends. The CDR3 here is CASTHENLNEQFF. CDR3 sequence (DNA): TGTGCCAGCACCCACGAGAACCTCAATGAGCAGTTCTTC.

This sequence joins TRBV5-4 and TRBJ2-1; 9 bases align to TRBD1. CDR3 length: 15 amino acids. CDR1 and CDR2 (germline): SGHNT, YYREEE (reference sequence). The trim removed 1 base at V and 3 bases at J, leaving 2 bases unmatched. In DNA, the CDR3 is TGTGCCAGCAGCTTGACAGGGGGCGTCTACAATGAGCAGTTCTTC. Protein: CASSLTGGVYNEQFF.

The gene calls are TRBV4-1 and TRBJ2-3; D may be TRBD1 (5 bases). Germline CDR1 MGHRA, CDR2 YSYEKL. V gave up 5 bases and J gave up 1 base, with 13 bases separating them. CDR3 size: 15 residues. For the CDR3, the DNA is TGCGCCAGCAGCGAATTAGGGGTGGGCACAGATACGCAGTATTTT. Its translation is CASSELGVGTDTQYF.

The chain is built from TRBV7-2 and TRBJ2-1; maybe TRBD1 (7 bases). Deletions cut 6 bases from V and 4 bases from J, with 16 bases between. Germline-derived CDR1 and CDR2 are SGHTA and FQGNSA. The CDR3 sequence is 15 residues long. Here the CDR3 reads CASRKGGGDYNEQFF. CDR3 coding DNA: TGTGCCAGCAGGAAAGGAGGGGGCGATTACAATGAGCAGTTCTTC.

Turning to this clone: The same CDR3 also results from other DNA sequences found in this sample. The chain's CDR3 is CASSLARGTHYGYTF. The CDR3 nucleotides read TGTGCCAGCAGCTTAGCGAGGGGGACCCACTATGGCTACACCTTC. This chain connects TRBV7-9 to TRBJ1-2, with a tentative D call TRBD1 (6 bases). This CDR3 has 15 amino acids. Germline assignment: CDR1 SEHNR and CDR2 FQNEAQ (reference sequence). Trimming removed 0 bases from V and 3 bases from J, with 11 bases in between.

The chain carries TRBV4-1 and TRBJ1-4; D unresolved. V shed 1 base and J shed 6 bases, with 9 bases lying between them. The CDR3 spans 14 residues. Per germline, CDR1 MGHRA and CDR2 YSYEKL. CDR3 nucleotides: TGCGCCAGCAGCCAAGTCAGGCTGCATGAAAAACTGTTTTTT. It translates to CASSQVRLHEKLFF.

J is TRBJ2-5 and V is TRBV7-9, with TRBD1 as a possible D gene (6 bases). The CDR3 is made up of 14 amino acids. Germline-derived CDR1 and CDR2 are SEHNR and FQNEAQ (reference sequence). V was shortened by 5 bases and J by 4 bases, with 14 bases between the two germline ends. In DNA, the CDR3 is TGTGCCAGCAGCATGACAGGTCGCCGAGAGACCCAGTACTTC. It translates to CASSMTGRRETQYF.

The chain couples TRBV2 to TRBJ2-2; TRBD2 is a possible D gene (6 bases). Trimming left V 7 bases short and J 1 base short, with 10 bases between. CDR3 size: 14 residues. Per the germline V gene, CDR1 is SNHLY and CDR2 is FYNNEI. CDR3 region: CASTGDGNTGELFF. As DNA, the CDR3 is TGTGCCAGCACGGGAGACGGGAACACCGGGGAGCTGTTTTTT.

The chain employs TRBV7-9 and TRBJ1-6; tentative D call: TRBD1 (5 bases). CDR3 length equals 19 residues. V was pared by 6 bases and J by 3 bases, with 24 bases between. Germline V gene sequence: CDR1 SEHNR, CDR2 FQNEAQ (reference sequence). DNA for the CDR3: TGTGCCAGCAGTATAGGAAGCGTTTGGGGGGACTTCTATAATTCACCCCTCCACTTT. It is translated as CASSIGSVWGDFYNSPLHF. The full variable domain, its missing parts supplied by reference TRBV7-9 and TRBJ1-6, is DTGVSQNPRHKITKRGQNVTFRCDPISEHNRLYWYRQTLGQGPEFLTYFQNEAQLEKSRLLSDRFSAERPKGSFSTLEIQRTEQGDSAMYLCASSIGSVWGDFYNSPLHFGNGTRLTVT.

This clone turned up a few times. This sequence joins TRBV29-1 and TRBJ1-1; D is possibly TRBD1 (6 bases). The V end lost 6 bases, the J end lost 5 bases, and 19 bases lay between the germline ends. Looked up from germline, CDR1 is SQVTM and CDR2 is ANQGSEA. There are 14 residues in the CDR3. CDR3 sequence reads: CSVESKDRRTEAFF. CDR3 DNA sequence: TGCAGCGTAGAATCCAAGGACAGACGAACTGAAGCTTTCTTT.

The V gene is TRBV6-5, the J gene TRBJ1-1; 7 positions match TRBD1. Germline values: CDR1 MNHEY, CDR2 SVGAGI. J lost 3 bases, V lost 8 bases, and 9 bases had no gene match. This CDR3 is 14 amino acids long. The CDR3 here is CASFEDRADTEAFF. CDR3 coding DNA: TGTGCCAGCTTCGAAGACAGGGCTGACACTGAAGCTTTCTTT.

This clone has just a few counts. The chain employs TRBV4-1 and TRBJ1-6, with D maybe TRBD1 (5 bases). CDR1 and CDR2 (germline): MGHRA, YSYEKL. CDR3 size: 15 residues. V was cut by 4 bases and J by 7 bases, with 14 bases left in between. In DNA, the CDR3 is TGCGCCAGCAGCCCCCAGGGTATCCCCAATTCACCCCTCCACTTT. As protein: CASSPQGIPNSPLHF.

The rearrangement links TRBV18 to TRBJ1-1; 11 nucleotides match TRBD1. The CDR3 runs to 17 residues. Germline CDR1 KGHSH, CDR2 LQKENI. Trimming removed 3 bases from V and 1 base from J; junction bases left unmatched: 7. CDR3 amino acids: CASSPPGTGGGNTEAFF. As DNA, the CDR3 is TGTGCCAGCTCACCGCCCGGGACAGGGGGTGGGAACACTGAAGCTTTCTTT.

This sequence joins TRBV29-1 and TRBJ1-1; the D gene is possibly TRBD1 (5 bases). Deletions cut 6 bases from V and 4 bases from J, with 15 bases between. The CDR3 contains 13 residues. Germline CDR1 reads SQVTM; CDR2 reads ANQGSEA. CDR3 DNA sequence: TGCAGCGTCCTCACCACCAGGGCCACTGAAGCTTTCTTT. This gives the protein CSVLTTRATEAFF.

This clone was seen once. Written as DNA, the CDR3 is TGTGCCAGCAGCCCTATCGGCGGGACTAACACTGAAGCTTTCTTT. Translating gives CASSPIGGTNTEAFF. This rearrangement joins TRBV4-2 to TRBJ1-1; tentative D call: TRBD1 (5 bases). V lost 4 bases and J 2 bases, leaving 14 bases between the germline ends. Germline V gene data show CDR1 as LGHNA and CDR2 as YNFKEQ. There are 15 residues in the CDR3.

V and J are TRBV6-1 and TRBJ2-1, with D perhaps TRBD1 (5 bases). V was shortened by 0 bases and J by 7 bases, with 10 bases between the two germline ends. The CDR3 has 14 amino acids. Germline CDR1 MNHNS, CDR2 SASEGT. CDR3 DNA: TGTGCCAGCAGTGAAGCGTACAGGTGGAATGAGCAGTTCTTC. Translating it yields CASSEAYRWNEQFF.

The chain recombines TRBV6-5 with TRBJ1-4; 7 nucleotides match TRBD1. After removal of 7 bases from V and 5 bases from J, the junction contained 4 bases not matched to a gene. In germline, CDR1 is MNHEY, CDR2 SVGAGI. The CDR3 is made up of 13 amino acids. This chain's CDR3 is CASNNRGNEKLFF. The CDR3 DNA follows: TGTGCCAGCAATAACAGGGGAAATGAAAAACTGTTTTTT.

This sequence joins TRBV19 and TRBJ1-5, with TRBD1 as a possible D gene (6 bases). The V end lost 5 bases, the J end lost 11 bases, and 16 bases lay between the germline ends. CDR1 and CDR2 from the germline V gene are LNHDA and SQIVND (reference sequence). CDR3 size: 13 residues. This CDR3 is CASSQRGGQAQHF. As DNA, the CDR3 is TGTGCCAGTAGTCAAAGGGGGGGGCAAGCCCAGCATTTT.